Given below is one TCR beta chain in context. Its antigen is unknown. This record comes from a study of CD8 T cells in ankylosing spondylitis. Study outcomes and limitations: Disease-linked clones were found to be CD8+ and relatively rare in peripheral blood. Ankylosing spondylitis blood appeared to carry a characteristic TCR beta motif of several highly homologous variants.

Preparation of TCR beta libraries was done by quantitative 5'-RACE with molecular barcodes. MiXCR, applied by TCRdb to the 5' RACE reads, yields one record per CDR3 protein. Of 350,000 to 450,000 distinct CDR3 sequences in the sample, roughly 22% were seen once. The TCR comes from a male donor with ankylosing spondylitis or in good health (not recorded which). Sample: blood, either unsorted or a sorted T cell fraction (not recorded which).

In DNA form, the CDR3 reads TGTGCCAGCAGCCAAGGCCGAAAAAATAGCGACTATGGCTACACCTTC. This gives the protein CASSQGRKNSDYGYTF. This rearrangement joins TRBV14 to TRBJ1-2; D remains unclear. The ends were cut back, 1 base at V and 3 bases at J, with 15 bases in the middle. The CDR3 contains 16 residues. Looked up from germline, CDR1 is SGHDN and CDR2 is FVKESK.